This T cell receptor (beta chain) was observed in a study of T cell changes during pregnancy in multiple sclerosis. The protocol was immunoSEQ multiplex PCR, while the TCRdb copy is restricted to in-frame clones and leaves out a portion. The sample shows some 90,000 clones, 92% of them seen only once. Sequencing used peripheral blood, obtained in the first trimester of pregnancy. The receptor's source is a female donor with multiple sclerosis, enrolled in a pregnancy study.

The DNA of the CDR3 is TGTGCCAGCAGCGACCGGGGGGGTGAAAAACTGTTTTTT. Translated, it gives CASSDRGGEKLFF. V and J are TRBV5-7 and TRBJ1-4, with D maybe TRBD1 (5 bases). TRBV5-7 is sorted into the ORF group, with uncertain function. The CDR3 is 13 residues long. V was pared by 4 bases and J by 7 bases, with 11 bases between.